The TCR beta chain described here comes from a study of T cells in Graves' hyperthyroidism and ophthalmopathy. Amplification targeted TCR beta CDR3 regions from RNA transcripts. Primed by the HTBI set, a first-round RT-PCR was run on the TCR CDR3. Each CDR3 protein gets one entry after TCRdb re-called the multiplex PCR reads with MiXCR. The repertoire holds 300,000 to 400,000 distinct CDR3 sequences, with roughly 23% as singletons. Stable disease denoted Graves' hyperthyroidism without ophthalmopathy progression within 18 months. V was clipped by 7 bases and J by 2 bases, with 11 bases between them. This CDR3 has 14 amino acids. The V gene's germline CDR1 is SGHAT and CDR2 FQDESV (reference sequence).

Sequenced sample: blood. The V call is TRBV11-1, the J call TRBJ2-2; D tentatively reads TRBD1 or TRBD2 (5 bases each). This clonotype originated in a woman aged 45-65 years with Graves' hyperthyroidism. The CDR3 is CASTPGTNTGELFF. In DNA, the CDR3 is TGTGCCAGCACCCCAGGGACCAACACCGGGGAGCTGTTTTTT.